These T cell receptor beta chains were read from a single sample in a study of OX40 agonist ivuxolimab in advanced cancers. Assay used: immunoSEQ multiplex PCR; TCRdb lists only in-frame clones, some missing. The sample consists of about 59,000 clones, 84% of them appearing once. Specimen: CD4+ or CD8+ T cells sorted from blood, collected in a trial of the OX40 agonist ivuxolimab. These receptors came from an adult with an advanced solid tumor such as melanoma, head and neck, liver or kidney cancer. Both conserved end residues are part of each CDR3. The D gene is left open where the match is weak. Some rows mark clone size as missing; the rest say once, few, many or name a class of expanded clone.

j_gene,d_gene,v_gene,abundance,CDR3nt,CDR3aa
TRBJ2-3,TRBD2,TRBV7-2,-,TGTGCCAGCAGTCGGACTAGCAGGTATACGCAGTATTTT,CASSRTSRYTQYF
TRBJ2-7,TRBD2,TRBV5-8,-,TGTGCCAGCAGCCGACTAGCGGGGGGCTACGAGCAGTACTTC,CASSRLAGGYEQYF
TRBJ2-3,-,TRBV5-1,-,TGCGCCAGCAGCGCCAGTGGGACAGCGGGGGATACGCAGTATTTT,CASSASGTAGDTQYF
TRBJ1-2,-,TRBV28,few,TGTGCCATCCGCCCGGGCCACCCGGGAGATGGCTACACCTTC,CAIRPGHPGDGYTF
TRBJ2-3,TRBD2,TRBV19,-,TGTGCCAGTAGTCAGGGGACTAGCGTTACGCAGTATTTT,CASSQGTSVTQYF
TRBJ2-3,-,TRBV27,-,TGTGCCTGCTCGACAGGAACTACAGATACGCAGTATTTT,CACSTGTTDTQYF
TRBJ1-4,-,TRBV5-1,few,TGCGCCAGCAGCTTGCGAGGCCTTAATGAAAAACTGTTTTTT,CASSLRGLNEKLFF
TRBJ1-1,-,TRBV7-7,-,TGTGCCTTGGGTAGGCAATCTGGTACTGAAGCTTTCTTT,CALGRQSGTEAFF
TRBJ1-1,-,TRBV9,-,TGTGCCAGCAACCGGGACTCGAACACTGAAGCTTTCTTT,CASNRDSNTEAFF
TRBJ1-1,TRBD1,TRBV10-3,-,TGTGCCATCAGGCAGGGGGCGCTCGGTGAAGCTTTCTTT,CAIRQGALGEAFF
TRBJ2-2,TRBD1,TRBV7-3,-,TGTGCCAGCAGCTTAACCGGGACAGAAACCGGGGAGCTGTTTTTT,CASSLTGTETGELFF
TRBJ1-2,TRBD1,TRBV25-1,once,TGTGCCAGCAGTGGATCAGGGGGGTCGGATGGCTACACCTTC,CASSGSGGSDGYTF
TRBJ1-4,-,TRBV9,-,TGTGCCAGCAGCGTACCCGGGGGGGGCGGAGGGACGACTAATGAAAAACTGTTTTTT,CASSVPGGGGGTTNEKLFF
TRBJ1-2,-,TRBV5-1,few,TGCGCCAGCAGCTTGGGCGGGGCAGGCAGTGGCTACACCTTC,CASSLGGAGSGYTF
TRBJ1-6,-,TRBV5-5,-,TGTGCCAGCAGCTTGGCCCAGACAGCCGATAATTCACCCCTCCACTTT,CASSLAQTADNSPLHF
TRBJ2-3,-,TRBV9,-,TGTGCCAGCAGCGTAGGGCAAGCCAGCACAGATACGCAGTATTTT,CASSVGQASTDTQYF
TRBJ2-2,-,TRBV4-2,-,TGTGCCAGCAGCCAAGATCAGAACACCGGGGAGCTGTTTTTT,CASSQDQNTGELFF
TRBJ1-4,-,TRBV4-2,medium-sized,TGTGCCAGCAGCCAATCTCGAACTAATGAAAAACTGTTTTTT,CASSQSRTNEKLFF